This T cell receptor beta chain was observed in a study of blood T cell repertoires in COVID-19. Across the whole study: Samples taken during acute and convalescent COVID-19 were collected in the United States, Italy and Spain. PBMCs, B-cell-depleted T cells, or T cells were the source of the cDNA or gDNA that made up the material.

Authors' processing steps: Cell counts per sample came from amplifying reference gene primers. The repertoire was sequenced with immunoSEQ multiplex PCR; TCRdb's copy has only in-frame clones and lacks some. For V, J and clone size, that table is used; D and trimming come from the DNA. Altogether approximately 500,000 clones are present, around 85% being singletons, with the ten largest covering under 4%. The source material was peripheral blood. This TCR was recovered from a human donor in a cohort sampled during active COVID-19.

DNA of the CDR3: TGTGCCATCAGTGAAGCTGCGGAGACCCAGTACTTC. It encodes CAISEAAETQYF. The gene calls are TRBV10-3 and TRBJ2-5; D not resolved. V was pared by 3 bases and J by 5 bases, with 7 bases between. Germline V gene sequence: CDR1 ENHRY, CDR2 SYGVKD. CDR3 size: 12 residues.